This T cell receptor beta chain was found in a study of blood T cell repertoires in COVID-19. On the study more broadly: The United States, Italy and Spain supplied acute and convalescent COVID-19 samples. T cells, B-cell-depleted T cells, or PBMCs supplied cDNA or gDNA.

Per the authors' pipeline: It was from reference gene primer amplification that nucleated cell counts were estimated. Sequenced by immunoSEQ multiplex PCR; TCRdb stores in-frame clones only, minus some. V and J calls and clone size come straight from that table; D and trimming were deduced from the DNA. This table has tens of thousands of clones, less than 85% appearing once. Germline CDR1 reads LNHDA; CDR2 reads SQIVND (reference sequence). This CDR3 has 16 amino acids. V was pared by 3 bases and J by 1 base, with 4 bases of the junction left unmatched. Sequenced sample: peripheral blood. This chain joins TRBV19 and TRBJ2-1; 9 nucleotides agree with TRBD2. This TCR came from a man older than 75 with acute or convalescent COVID-19. CDR3 sequence reads: CASSMLAGRSYNEQFF. CDR3 DNA: TGTGCCAGTAGTATGCTAGCGGGACGGTCCTACAATGAGCAGTTCTTC.